This T cell receptor beta chain stems from a study of graft-versus-host responses after intestinal transplantation. This table comes from immunoSEQ multiplex PCR, and its TCRdb copy is limited to in-frame clones, with some not included. The sample includes around 8,000 clones, roughly 82% seen only once; the top ten take 10%. Graft specimens yielded both intraepithelial and lamina propria lymphocytes. Germline loops: CDR1 SEHNR, CDR2 FQNEAQ (reference sequence). Between the trimmed V and J ends, which lost 3 bases and 3 bases, there was a span of 9 bases. The CDR3 contains 14 residues. This specimen consisted of ileum tissue, obtained 120 to 130 days after transplant. The rearrangement joins TRBV7-9 to TRBJ1-5; D is perhaps TRBD1 (5 bases). This clonotype originated in a human patient who received an intestinal transplant, so some T cells may come from the graft donor. Written as DNA, the CDR3 is TGTGCCAGCAGCTTTACAGGCCCCAATCAGCCCCAGCATTTT. As protein: CASSFTGPNQPQHF.